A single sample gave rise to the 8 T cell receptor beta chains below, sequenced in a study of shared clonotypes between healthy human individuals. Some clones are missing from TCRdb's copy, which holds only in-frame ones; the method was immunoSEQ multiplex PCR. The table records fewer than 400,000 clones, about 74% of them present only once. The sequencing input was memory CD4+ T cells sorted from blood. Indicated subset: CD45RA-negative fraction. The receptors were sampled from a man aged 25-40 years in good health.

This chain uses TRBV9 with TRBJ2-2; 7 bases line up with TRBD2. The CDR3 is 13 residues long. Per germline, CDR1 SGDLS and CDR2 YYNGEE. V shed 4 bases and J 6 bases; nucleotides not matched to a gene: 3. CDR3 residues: CASSPGLAGELFF. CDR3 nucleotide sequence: TGTGCCAGCAGCCCCGGACTAGCCGGGGAGCTGTTTTTT. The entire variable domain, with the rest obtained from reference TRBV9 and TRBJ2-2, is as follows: DSGVTQTPKHLITATGQRVTLRCSPRSGDLSVYWYQQSLDQGLQFLIQYYNGEERAKGNILERFSAQQFPDLHSELNLSSLELGDSALYFCASSPGLAGELFFGEGSRLTVL.

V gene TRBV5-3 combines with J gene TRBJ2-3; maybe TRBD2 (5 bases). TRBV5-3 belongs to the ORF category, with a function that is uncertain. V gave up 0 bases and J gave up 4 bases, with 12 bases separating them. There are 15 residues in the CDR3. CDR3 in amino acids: CARSLAGMPPDTQYF. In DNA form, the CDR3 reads TGTGCCAGAAGCTTGGCGGGGATGCCCCCAGATACGCAGTATTTT.

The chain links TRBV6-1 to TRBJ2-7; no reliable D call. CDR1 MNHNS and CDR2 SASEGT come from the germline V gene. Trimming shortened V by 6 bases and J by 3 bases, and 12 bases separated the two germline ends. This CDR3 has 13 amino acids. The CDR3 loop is CASRVRGIYEQYF. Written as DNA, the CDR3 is TGTGCCAGCAGGGTCCGAGGAATCTACGAGCAGTACTTC.

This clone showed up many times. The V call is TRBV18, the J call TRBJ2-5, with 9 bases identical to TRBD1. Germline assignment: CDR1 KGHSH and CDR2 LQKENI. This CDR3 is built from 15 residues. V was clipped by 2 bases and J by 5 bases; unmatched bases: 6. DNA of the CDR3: TGTGCCAGCTCACCAAACAGGGGGCGCTGGGAGACCCAGTACTTC. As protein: CASSPNRGRWETQYF.

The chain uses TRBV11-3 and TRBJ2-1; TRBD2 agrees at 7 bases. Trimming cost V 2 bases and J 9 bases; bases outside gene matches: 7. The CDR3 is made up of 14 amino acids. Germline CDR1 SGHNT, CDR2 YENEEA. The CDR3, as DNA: TGTGCCAGCAGCTTAATGGGGGGGGACGGTGAGCAGTTCTTC. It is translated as CASSLMGGDGEQFF.

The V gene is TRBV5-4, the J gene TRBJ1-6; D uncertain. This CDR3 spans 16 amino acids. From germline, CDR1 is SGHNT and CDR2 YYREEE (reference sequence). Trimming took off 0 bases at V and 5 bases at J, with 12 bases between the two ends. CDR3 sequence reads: CASSLAGPENNSPLHF. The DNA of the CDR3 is TGTGCCAGCAGCTTGGCCGGGCCAGAGAATAATTCACCCCTCCACTTT.

CDR3 nucleotides: TGTGCCTGGAGGTTCGGGGGTTCATTCTCTGGAAACACCATATATTTT. It is translated as CAWRFGGSFSGNTIYF. The rearrangement links TRBV30 to TRBJ1-3; maybe TRBD1 (5 bases). The CDR3 consists of 16 residues. Germline lookup yields CDR1 GTSNPN and CDR2 SVGIG (reference sequence). V was shortened by 3 bases and J by 0 bases, with 15 bases between the two germline ends.

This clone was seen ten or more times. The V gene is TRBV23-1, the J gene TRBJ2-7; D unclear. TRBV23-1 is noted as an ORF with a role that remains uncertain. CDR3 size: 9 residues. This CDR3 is CVEAYEQYF. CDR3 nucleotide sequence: TGCGTCGAGGCTTACGAGCAGTACTTC.